This T cell receptor (beta chain) emerged from a study of cytomegalovirus exposure and HLA in healthy donors. Study-level information: The Caucasian-associated ancestry cluster contained 81% of the roughly 390 genotyped donors. Study outcomes and limitations: The authors later linked a missense DCLRE1C variant to TCR beta V- and J-gene trimming. The analysis excluded some indistinguishable V segments, including TRBV6-2 and TRBV6-3.

This clone has just a few counts. What it recognizes is unknown. V lost 0 bases to trimming and J lost 5 bases, with 8 bases between them. The germline V gene has CDR1 SGHDT and CDR2 YYEEEE. The CDR3 has 13 residues. 13 Jbeta primers and 60 Vbeta primers were used for the PCR. In the original workflow: The authors later counted about 80 million unique TCR beta chains, 9.5 million to 11 million of them shared. Data came from immunoSEQ multiplex PCR; TCRdb stores just in-frame clones and leaves some out. The D gene and trimming were derived from the DNA, and the V and J assignments and clone size from that table. Among just over 95,000 clones listed, roughly 76% were seen once.

This clonotype was obtained from a human donor in good health. Sequencing was performed on PBMCs. The chain couples TRBV5-6 to TRBJ2-5; no definite D call. The CDR3 coding sequence is TGTGCCAGCAGCTTGGATTCCGAGGAGACCCAGTACTTC. This codes for CASSLDSEETQYF.